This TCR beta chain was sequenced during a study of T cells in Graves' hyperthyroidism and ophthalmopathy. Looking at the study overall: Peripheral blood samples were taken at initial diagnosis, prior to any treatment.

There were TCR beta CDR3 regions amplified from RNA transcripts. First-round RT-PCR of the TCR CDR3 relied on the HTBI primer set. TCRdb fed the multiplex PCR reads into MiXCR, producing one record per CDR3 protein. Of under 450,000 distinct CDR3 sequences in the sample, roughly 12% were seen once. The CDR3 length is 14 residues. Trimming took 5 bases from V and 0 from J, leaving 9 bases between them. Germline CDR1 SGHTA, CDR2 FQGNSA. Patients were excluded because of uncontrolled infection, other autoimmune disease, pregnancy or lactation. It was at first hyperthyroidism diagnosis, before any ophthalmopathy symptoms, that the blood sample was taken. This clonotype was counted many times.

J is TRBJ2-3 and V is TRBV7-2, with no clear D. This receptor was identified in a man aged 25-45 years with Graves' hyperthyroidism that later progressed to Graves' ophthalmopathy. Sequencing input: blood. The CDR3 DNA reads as TGTGCCAGCAGCCCCTCATTTAGCACAGATACGCAGTATTTT. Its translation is CASSPSFSTDTQYF.